The TCR beta chain under discussion was sequenced for a study of blood T cell repertoires in COVID-19. Study context: COVID-19 samples from acute and convalescent phases originated in the United States, Italy and Spain.

Looked up from germline, CDR1 is MGHRA and CDR2 is YSYEKL. V was clipped by 0 bases and J by 2 bases, with 11 bases between them. CDR3 size: 15 residues. In the authors' methods: Scientists estimated how many nucleated cells there were by amplifying reference gene primers. This table comes from immunoSEQ multiplex PCR, and its TCRdb copy is limited to in-frame clones, with some not included. The V and J calls and clone size come from that table; D and trimming were worked out from the DNA. The sample holds 350,000 to 450,000 clones, about 85% seen once. The V and J genes are TRBV4-1 and TRBJ2-7; D possibly corresponds to TRBD2 (5 bases). The sequence was collected from a woman under 30 with acute or convalescent COVID-19. Specimen: peripheral blood. The CDR3 spells CASSQDGDGTYEQYF. The CDR3 region has the DNA TGCGCCAGCAGCCAAGATGGAGACGGGACCTACGAGCAGTACTTC.